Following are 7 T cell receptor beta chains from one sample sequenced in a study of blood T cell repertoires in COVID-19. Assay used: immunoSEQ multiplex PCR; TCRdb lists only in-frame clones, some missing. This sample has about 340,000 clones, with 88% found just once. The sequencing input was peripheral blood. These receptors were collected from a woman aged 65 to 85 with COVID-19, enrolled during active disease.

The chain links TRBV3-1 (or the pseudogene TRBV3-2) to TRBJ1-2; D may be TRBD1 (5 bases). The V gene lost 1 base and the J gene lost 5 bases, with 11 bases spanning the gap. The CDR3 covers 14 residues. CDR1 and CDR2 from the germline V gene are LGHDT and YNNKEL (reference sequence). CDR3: CASSQVSRDYGYTF. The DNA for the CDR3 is TGTGCCAGCAGCCAAGTTAGCAGGGATTATGGCTACACCTTC.

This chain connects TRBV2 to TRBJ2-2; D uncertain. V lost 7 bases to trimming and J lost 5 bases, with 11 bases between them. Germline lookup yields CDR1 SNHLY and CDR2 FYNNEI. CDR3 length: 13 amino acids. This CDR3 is CASTGYLTGELFF. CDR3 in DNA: TGTGCCAGCACAGGATATCTGACCGGGGAGCTGTTTTTT. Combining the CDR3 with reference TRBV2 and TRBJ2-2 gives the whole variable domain EPEVTQTPSHQVTQMGQEVILRCVPISNHLYFYWYRQILGQKVEFLVSFYNNEISEKSEIFDDQFSVERPDGSNFTLKIRSTKLEDSAMYFCASTGYLTGELFFGEGSRLTVL.

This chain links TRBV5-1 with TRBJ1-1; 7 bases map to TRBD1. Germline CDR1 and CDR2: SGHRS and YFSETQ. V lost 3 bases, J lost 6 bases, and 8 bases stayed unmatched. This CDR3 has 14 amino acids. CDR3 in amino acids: CASSWGQSQAEAFF. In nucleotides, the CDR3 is TGCGCCAGCAGCTGGGGACAGAGTCAAGCTGAAGCTTTCTTT.

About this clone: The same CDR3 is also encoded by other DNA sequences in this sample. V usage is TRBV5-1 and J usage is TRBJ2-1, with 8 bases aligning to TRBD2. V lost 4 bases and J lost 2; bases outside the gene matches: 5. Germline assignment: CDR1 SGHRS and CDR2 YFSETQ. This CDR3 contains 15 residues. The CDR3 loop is CASSGLAGPYNEQFF. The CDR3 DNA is TGCGCCAGCAGCGGGCTAGCGGGTCCCTACAATGAGCAGTTCTTC.

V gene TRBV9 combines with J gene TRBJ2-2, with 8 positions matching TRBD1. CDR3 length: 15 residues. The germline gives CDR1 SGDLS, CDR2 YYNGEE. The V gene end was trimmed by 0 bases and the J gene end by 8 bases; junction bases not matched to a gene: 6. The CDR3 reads CASSVDQGATGELFF. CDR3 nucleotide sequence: TGTGCCAGCAGCGTAGATCAGGGGGCTACGGGGGAGCTGTTTTTT.

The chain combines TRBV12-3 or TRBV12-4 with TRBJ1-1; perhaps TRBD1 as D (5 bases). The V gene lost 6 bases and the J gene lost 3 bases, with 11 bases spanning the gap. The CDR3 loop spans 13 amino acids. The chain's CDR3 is CASSLLGDTEAFF. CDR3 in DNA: TGTGCCAGCAGCCTGTTAGGGGACACTGAAGCTTTCTTT.

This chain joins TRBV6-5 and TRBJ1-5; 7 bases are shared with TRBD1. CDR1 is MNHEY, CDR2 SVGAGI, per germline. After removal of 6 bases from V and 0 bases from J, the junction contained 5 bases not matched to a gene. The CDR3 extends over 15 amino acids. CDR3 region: CASRLGQHSNQPQHF. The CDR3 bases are TGTGCCAGCAGGTTGGGACAGCATAGCAATCAGCCCCAGCATTTT.